This TCR beta chain came from a study of blood T cell repertoires in COVID-19. Study summary: Sample material is recorded as cDNA or gDNA derived from T cells, B-cell-depleted T cells, or PBMCs.

In the source study's methods: Reference gene primers were amplified, and this amplification served to estimate nucleated cell counts. Repertoires were generated with immunoSEQ multiplex PCR, while TCRdb's copy carries only in-frame clones and drops some. The DNA gave D and trimming, while V, J and clone size come from that table. The data show about 210,000 clones, with more than 70% seen just once and 2.9% held by the top ten. This clone has a single count. CDR3 size: 16 residues. V shed 1 base and J shed 3 bases, with 15 bases lying between them. CDR1 LNHNV and CDR2 YYDKDF come from the germline V gene (reference sequence).

The TCR was taken from a man in his fifties or sixties with active or convalescent COVID-19. Specimen: peripheral blood. The V call is TRBV15, the J call TRBJ2-5, with no clear D. The CDR3 spells CATSRVWSPQKETQYF. As DNA, the CDR3 is TGTGCCACCAGCAGAGTTTGGAGTCCGCAGAAAGAGACCCAGTACTTC.